This T cell receptor beta chain comes out of a study of control samples from healthy donors and cancer patients. V shed 4 bases and J 4 bases; nucleotides not matched to a gene: 6. Germline V gene lookup returns CDR1 SGHAT and CDR2 FQNNGV. This CDR3 is built from 15 residues. Some clones are missing from TCRdb's copy, which holds only in-frame ones; the method was immunoSEQ multiplex PCR. The sample holds some 120,000 clones, 85% to 95% seen once. Sequencing was performed on blood. This sequence was found in a man between 18 and 35 years old in good health. The chain links TRBV11-2 to TRBJ2-3, with 9 bases fitting TRBD1. The CDR3, as DNA: TGTGCCAGCAGCTCCAAGGACAGGGGAGCAGATACGCAGTATTTT. Residues: CASSSKDRGADTQYF.